The T cell receptor beta chain described here comes from a study of T-cell memory formation after mild COVID-19. The overall study: Across donors, TCR clusters were largely donor specific. Whole-study findings and limits: Some clones that responded turned up in pre-infection memory, which suggests that cross-reactive memory joined in.

Regarding this clonotype: Its target is not known.

5'RACE, which relied on constant-segment primers, yielded TCR alpha and TCR beta cDNA libraries carrying sample barcodes and UMIs. From the 5' RACE reads, TCRdb called clonotypes with MiXCR, one entry per CDR3 protein. The sample records about 360,000 distinct CDR3 sequences, roughly 13% being singletons. With 6 bases removed from V and 2 bases from J, the gap between germline ends came to 9 bases. The length of the CDR3 is 12 residues. Germline V gene sequence: CDR1 DFQATT, CDR2 SNEGSKA (reference sequence). This receptor was taken from a man aged 18 to 35 who had mild COVID-19 (a few samples of this study predate the infection). Cell type and time point are not known. The chain uses TRBV20-1 and TRBJ2-3; D is unclear. Material: PBMCs or a T cell subset sorted from them (not recorded which). CDR3 sequence: CSAPGTTDTQYF. CDR3 coding DNA: TGCAGTGCGCCTGGTACCACAGATACGCAGTATTTT.